This T cell receptor (beta chain) stems from a study of resident and recirculating memory T cells in vitiligo. Turning to the study itself: Each patient gave two lesional and two nonlesional epidermal shave biopsies, plus PBMCs.

The CDR3 sequence is 13 residues long. The germline V gene encodes CDR1 SGHNT and CDR2 YYREEE (reference sequence). V lost 4 bases and J lost 10; bases outside the gene matches: 4. Data came from immunoSEQ multiplex PCR; TCRdb stores just in-frame clones and leaves some out. The table has some 70,000 clones, about nine tenths seen once. V is TRBV5-4 and J is TRBJ2-1; 11 bases are a match to TRBD2. The receptor was isolated from a male donor with vitiligo. The sample consisted of blood. CDR3 sequence reads: CASSALAGVEQFF. DNA for the CDR3: TGTGCCAGCAGCGCACTAGCGGGGGTGGAGCAGTTCTTC.